This TCR beta chain is from a study of molecular identifiers for immune sequencing clone quantification. Findings and caveats of the study: Over 99% of CMV-specific effector molecules, but under 1% of naive ones, were in clones above 20 copies.

Methods described previously were used for bulk TCR libraries, and listed TCR primers were applied. One entry per CDR3 protein, called by TCRdb with MiXCR from the PCR reads. The sample has 80,000 to 95,000 distinct CDR3 sequences; roughly 19% are singletons. This clonotype has at least ten counts. Its specificity is unknown. The junction had 5 bases not matched to a gene; V was cut back by 4 bases and J by 9 bases. The CDR3 runs 14 residues. Per germline, CDR1 KGHDR and CDR2 SFDVKD. The sequence derives from a human donor in good health. Some libraries in this study had Jurkat cell RNA spiked in. Sequencing used naive CD8+ T cells from blood, with Jurkat cell RNA spiked in. The sample's subset: FACS-sorted CD8+CD4-CCR7+CD45RA+ naive T cells. This chain connects TRBV24-1 to TRBJ2-1, with 10 nucleotides matching TRBD1. In nucleotides, the CDR3 is TGTGCCACCAGTGACCCGACAGGGGGCTTTGAGCAGTTCTTC. It translates to CATSDPTGGFEQFF.